Reported below is one TCR beta chain. Its matching antigen is unknown. Germline loops: CDR1 SEHNR, CDR2 FQNEAQ (reference sequence). CDR3 length: 13 amino acids. Trimming removed 5 bases at V and 3 bases at J, with 9 bases between. This sample was included in a study of post-analysis software for immune sequencing data. The overall study: The study covered relapsing-remitting, secondary progressive and progressive-relapsing courses of multiple sclerosis. Study outcomes and limitations: Significantly decreased normalized Chao1 diversity was recorded for multiple sclerosis patients relative to controls. The five TRBV segments detected at higher frequency in patients than in controls included TRBV5-6, TRBV5-1 and TRBV20-1.

Tagging with unique molecular identifiers was a feature of the TCR beta cDNA libraries. TCRdb re-called the PCR reads with MiXCR, one entry per CDR3 protein. This table holds some 700,000 distinct CDR3 sequences, around 64% found once. The chain joins TRBV7-9 to TRBJ2-3, with unresolved D. The sample comprised blood. The TCR sequence derives from a girl aged 2 to 9 with multiple sclerosis. The CDR3 nucleotides read TGTGCCAGCAGCCCTGAGGTAACAGATACGCAGTATTTT. Translating it yields CASSPEVTDTQYF.